The T cell receptor (beta chain) under discussion was sequenced for a study of patients and donors after allogeneic stem cell transplantation. TCRdb recomputed calls from the RT-PCR reads with MiXCR, one row per CDR3 protein. The data hold 390,000 or so distinct CDR3 sequences, with around 16% observed a single time. Germline CDR1 SGHKS, CDR2 YYEKEE (reference sequence). The CDR3 runs to 14 residues. The V gene lost 0 bases and the J gene lost 8 bases, with 14 bases spanning the gap. The sequence came from a human donor who was either an allogeneic HSCT recipient or a stem cell or donor lymphocyte infusion donor (not recorded which). It is not recorded whose cells these are; they may come from a transplant donor. The material sequenced was blood, either unsorted or a sorted T cell fraction (not recorded which). This rearrangement joins TRBV5-5 to TRBJ1-1, with D maybe TRBD1 (5 bases). For the CDR3, the DNA is TGTGCCAGCAGCTTGGAAGTCAGGGCAAGAGAAGCTTTCTTT. It encodes CASSLEVRAREAFF.